This T cell receptor beta chain was identified during a study of T cell repertoires in ileal Crohn's disease. V was trimmed by 4 bases and J by 5 bases, leaving 3 bases between them. From germline, CDR1 is SGHVS and CDR2 FQNEAQ. This CDR3 comprises 11 residues. This clone has just a few counts. Sequenced by immunoSEQ multiplex PCR; TCRdb stores in-frame clones only, minus some. This sample has around 5,000 clones; roughly 87% occur once, and the top ten carry roughly 13%. This TCR derives from an adult with Crohn's disease. The chain uses TRBV7-8 and TRBJ2-1; D unresolved. The sample comprised ileal tissue. CDR3 residues: CASSYNNEQFF. Here the CDR3 DNA reads TGTGCCAGCAGCTACAACAATGAGCAGTTCTTC.